Shown below are 23 T cell receptor beta chains from a single sample sequenced in a study of CXCR3-negative and CXCR3-positive naive CD8 T cells. Study observations and caveats: Hydrophobicity of TRB CDR3s was greater in CXCR3-positive naive cells than in CXCR3-negative naive cells.

The TRB libraries of cDNA were built by UMI-labeled 5' RACE. TCRdb re-called the 5' RACE reads; one entry per CDR3 protein, DNA not given. Here the sample table reports around 140,000 distinct CDR3 sequences. The antigens for these receptors are not known. The sample taken for sequencing was naive CXCR3+ CD8+ T cells from blood. The sample's subset: CD45RO-CCR7+CD27+CD95- naive CD8+ T cells expressing CXCR3 (TNR3+). The receptors were sampled from a human donor in good health. Some clones in this sample may be carry-over from other donors' samples.

J is TRBJ1-2 and V is TRBV28; TCRdb's D call, TRBD1, is unchecked because there is no DNA. This CDR3 contains 13 residues. The germline CDR1 and CDR2 sequences are MDHEN and SYDVKM. The CDR3 spells CASSFTGSYGYTF.

The rearrangement links TRBV12-3 or TRBV12-4 to TRBJ2-1; TCRdb's D gene call, TRBD1, goes unchecked for lack of DNA. This CDR3 has 15 amino acids. CDR3: CASTLNRNLHNEQFF.

The chain joins TRBV4-2 to TRBJ2-7; without DNA, the TCRdb call of TRBD1 cannot be checked. This CDR3 comprises 16 residues. CDR1 and CDR2 (germline): LGHNA, YNFKEQ. This CDR3 reads CASSRRDRGPDYEQYF.

The J gene is TRBJ1-5, the V gene TRBV28. Germline CDR1 is MDHEN and CDR2 is SYDVKM. The CDR3 contains 14 residues. CDR3: CASTPGGSNQPQHF. Supplemented by reference TRBV28 and TRBJ1-5, the full variable domain reads DVKVTQSSRYLVKRTGEKVFLECVQDMDHENMFWYRQDPGLGLRLIYFSYDVKMKEKGDIPEGYSVSREKKERFSLILESASTNQTSMYLCASTPGGSNQPQHFGDGTRLSIL.

The CDR3 region is CSVGGLGAGELFF. V usage is TRBV29-1 and J usage is TRBJ2-2; checking the TCRdb D call of TRBD1 is not possible without DNA. Germline lookup yields CDR1 SQVTM and CDR2 ANQGSEA. The CDR3 sequence is 13 residues long.

The V and J genes are TRBV9 and TRBJ2-1; the D gene TCRdb calls, TRBD2, cannot be checked with no DNA. This CDR3 contains 17 residues. CDR1 is SGDLS, CDR2 YYNGEE, per germline. The CDR3 spells CASSLPTSGGSYNEQFF. Full variable domain (missing parts from reference TRBV9 and TRBJ2-1): DSGVTQTPKHLITATGQRVTLRCSPRSGDLSVYWYQQSLDQGLQFLIQYYNGEERAKGNILERFSAQQFPDLHSELNLSSLELGDSALYFCASSLPTSGGSYNEQFFGPGTRLTVL.

This rearrangement joins TRBV12-3 or TRBV12-4 to TRBJ2-7. This CDR3 spans 15 amino acids. The CDR3 protein is CASSLEEGYSYEQNF.

The chain joins TRBV3-1 to TRBJ2-7; TCRdb's D gene call, TRBD1, goes unchecked for lack of DNA. Germline CDR1 is LGHDT and CDR2 is YNNKEL (reference sequence). The CDR3 runs 19 residues. CDR3 sequence reads: CASSHKISTGESTTYEQYF.

V usage is TRBV2 and J usage is TRBJ2-7; TCRdb proposes TRBD2, but this gene call is untestable without DNA. The CDR3 runs 16 residues. Germline values: CDR1 SNHLY, CDR2 FYNNEI. CDR3 sequence reads: CASSDRGRVRSVEQYF. The variable domain in full, with the rest retrieved from reference TRBV2 and TRBJ2-7, is EPEVTQTPSHQVTQMGQEVILRCVPISNHLYFYWYRQILGQKVEFLVSFYNNEISEKSEIFDDQFSVERPDGSNFTLKIRSTKLEDSAMYFCASSDRGRVRSVEQYFGPGTRLTVT.

This chain uses TRBV21-1 with TRBJ1-1; TCRdb designates TRBD1, a call that cannot be tested without DNA. TRBV21-1 corresponds to a pseudogene. CDR3 length equals 13 residues. The CDR3 spells CASSAQESTEAFF.

The rearrangement uses TRBV19 and TRBJ2-1; TCRdb names TRBD1, which stays unverified in the absence of DNA. The CDR3 has 14 amino acids. Germline values: CDR1 LNHDA, CDR2 SQIVND (reference sequence). Here the CDR3 reads CASSIYQGHNEQFF.

The chain links TRBV9 to TRBJ2-7. There are 14 residues in the CDR3. Germline V gene data show CDR1 as SGDLS and CDR2 as YYNGEE. The CDR3 sequence is CASSVDLGSYEQYF.

The chain is built from TRBV4-3 and TRBJ1-1; TCRdb's D call of TRBD1 is untestable without DNA. The CDR3 is made up of 13 amino acids. Germline CDR1 and CDR2: LGHNA and YSLEER. The CDR3 loop reads CASSQTGRTEAFF.

The chain joins TRBV28 to TRBJ2-7; TCRdb picks TRBD2, but there is no DNA to check that call. CDR3 length: 17 amino acids. Germline V lookup: CDR1 MDHEN, CDR2 SYDVKM. The CDR3: CASSLERGEFFLNEQYF.

The J gene is TRBJ2-5, the V gene TRBV6-2 or TRBV6-3; the D gene TCRdb calls, TRBD1, cannot be checked with no DNA. Germline values: CDR1 MNHEY, CDR2 SVGEGT. The CDR3 consists of 16 residues. CDR3: CASSYSLTGHSSTQYF.

The gene calls are TRBV29-1 and TRBJ2-7; the D call of TRBD1 rests on TCRdb alone, since no DNA is present to check it. The CDR3 loop spans 12 amino acids. Germline CDR1 SQVTM, CDR2 ANQGSEA. CDR3 region: CSARTRADEQYF.

The rearrangement uses TRBV13 and TRBJ2-1; TCRdb calls TRBD2, which cannot be checked without DNA. Germline V gene data show CDR1 as PRHDT and CDR2 as FYEKMQ (reference sequence). This CDR3 is 17 amino acids long. This CDR3 is CASSSPGDGPGHNEQFF.

The chain couples TRBV7-9 to TRBJ2-1; without DNA, the TCRdb call of TRBD1 cannot be checked. Germline loops: CDR1 SEHNR, CDR2 FQNEAQ (reference sequence). This CDR3 is built from 14 residues. The CDR3 protein is CASSYGTGDNEQFF.

This chain connects TRBV6-6 to TRBJ1-5. CDR1 and CDR2 from the germline V gene are MNHNY and SVGAGI (reference sequence). This CDR3 has 13 amino acids. The CDR3 sequence: CATGRESWQPQHF.

The V gene is TRBV6-2 or TRBV6-3, the J gene TRBJ2-7; TCRdb's D call of TRBD1 is untestable without DNA. There are 12 residues in the CDR3. Germline V lookup: CDR1 MNHEY, CDR2 SVGEGT. The CDR3 here is CASSPGDRVSFF.

V is TRBV19 and J is TRBJ1-1. The CDR3 runs to 13 residues. Germline V gene data show CDR1 as LNHDA and CDR2 as SQIVND (reference sequence). CDR3 sequence reads: CASSIGGGTEAFF.

This rearrangement joins TRBV9 to TRBJ1-1; TCRdb's D call of TRBD1 is untestable without DNA. Per germline, CDR1 SGDLS and CDR2 YYNGEE. This CDR3 is 15 amino acids long. CDR3 residues: CASSVVGDSITEAFF.

This sequence joins TRBV7-6 and TRBJ2-2; absent DNA, TCRdb's TRBD1 call cannot be checked. The CDR3 covers 15 residues. From germline, CDR1 is SGHVS and CDR2 FNYEAQ. CDR3 amino acids: CASSWTGGPTGELFF. Together with reference TRBV7-6 and TRBJ2-2, the CDR3 gives the full variable domain: GAGVSQSPRYKVTKRGQDVALRCDPISGHVSLYWYRQALGQGPEFLTYFNYEAQQDKSGLPNDRFSAERPEGSISTLTIQRTEQRDSAMYRCASSWTGGPTGELFFGEGSRLTVL.